The clone carrying this T cell receptor (beta chain) was counted many times. This record comes from a study of response to subunit inactivated influenza vaccine. Each CDR3 protein is one row after TCRdb ran MiXCR on the RT-PCR reads. The repertoire has about 540,000 distinct CDR3 sequences, under 30% of them found once; the top ten carry 2.8%. This CDR3 contains 16 residues. V lost 3 bases and J lost 0, with 13 bases in between. Germline lookup yields CDR1 ENHRY and CDR2 SYGVKD. These data were also reused for a study on T cells expressing NK-cell markers. That source adds: TCR beta cDNA was generated via 5'RACE template switching incorporating UMIs. The study drew TCR beta repertoires from sorted CD3+CD56+NKG2C+, CD3+CD56+NKG2C- and CD3+CD56-NKG2C+ T cells. HCMV seropositivity marked most of the eight sequenced donors; one was seronegative. Among CD8+ T cells from five or six donors, dominant NKG2C+ clonotypes accounted for about 1.0-7.0%.

This receptor was obtained from a man in his forties or fifties who received an inactivated influenza vaccine. Material: CD4+ T cells sorted from PBMCs, obtained 11 to 12 days after vaccination. The rearrangement uses TRBV10-3 and TRBJ2-3; D is possibly TRBD1 (5 bases). CDR3 amino acids: CAISDVGKGSTDTQYF. CDR3 in DNA: TGTGCCATCAGTGATGTGGGAAAGGGGAGCACAGATACGCAGTATTTT.